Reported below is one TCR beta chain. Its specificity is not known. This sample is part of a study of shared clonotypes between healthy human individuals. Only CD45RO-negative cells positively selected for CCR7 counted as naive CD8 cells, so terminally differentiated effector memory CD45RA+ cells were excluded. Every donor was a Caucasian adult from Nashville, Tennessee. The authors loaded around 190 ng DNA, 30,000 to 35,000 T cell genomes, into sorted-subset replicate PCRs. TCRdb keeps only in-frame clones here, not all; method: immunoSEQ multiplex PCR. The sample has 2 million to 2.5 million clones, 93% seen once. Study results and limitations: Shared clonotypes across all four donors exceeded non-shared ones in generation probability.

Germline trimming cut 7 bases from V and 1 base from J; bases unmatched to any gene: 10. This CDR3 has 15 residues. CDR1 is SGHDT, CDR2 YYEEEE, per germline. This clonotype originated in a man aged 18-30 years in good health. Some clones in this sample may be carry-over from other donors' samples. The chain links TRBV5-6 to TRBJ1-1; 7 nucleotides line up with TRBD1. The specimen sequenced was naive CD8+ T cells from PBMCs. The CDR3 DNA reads TGTGCCAGCGGCCAGGGGGGAGTCTGGAACACTGAAGCTTTCTTT. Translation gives CASGQGGVWNTEAFF.